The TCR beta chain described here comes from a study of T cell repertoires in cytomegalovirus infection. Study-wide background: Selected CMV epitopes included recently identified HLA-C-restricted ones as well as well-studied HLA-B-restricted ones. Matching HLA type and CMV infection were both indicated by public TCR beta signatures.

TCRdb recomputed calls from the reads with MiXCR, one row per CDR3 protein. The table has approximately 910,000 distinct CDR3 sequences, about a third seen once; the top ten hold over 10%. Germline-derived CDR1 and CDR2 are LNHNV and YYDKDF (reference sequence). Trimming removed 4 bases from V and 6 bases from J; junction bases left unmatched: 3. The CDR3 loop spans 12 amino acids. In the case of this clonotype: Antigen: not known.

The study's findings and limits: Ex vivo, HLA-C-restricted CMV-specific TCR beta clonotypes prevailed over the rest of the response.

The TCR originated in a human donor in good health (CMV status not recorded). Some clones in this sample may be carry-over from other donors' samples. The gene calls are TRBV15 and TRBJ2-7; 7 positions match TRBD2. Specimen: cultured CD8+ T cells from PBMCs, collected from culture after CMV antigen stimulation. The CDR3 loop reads CATSTSGSEQYF. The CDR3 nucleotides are TGTGCCACCAGCACTAGCGGAAGCGAGCAGTACTTC.